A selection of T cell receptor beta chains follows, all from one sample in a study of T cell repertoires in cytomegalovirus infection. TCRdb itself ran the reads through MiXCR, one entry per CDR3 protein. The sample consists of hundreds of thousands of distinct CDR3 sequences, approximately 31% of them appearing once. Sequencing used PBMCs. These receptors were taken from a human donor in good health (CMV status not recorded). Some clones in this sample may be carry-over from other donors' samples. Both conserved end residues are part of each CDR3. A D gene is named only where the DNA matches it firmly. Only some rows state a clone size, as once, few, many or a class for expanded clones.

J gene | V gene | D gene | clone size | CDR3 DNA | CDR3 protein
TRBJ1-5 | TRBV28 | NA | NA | TGTGCCAGCAGTTTCTCCGGCAATCAGCCCCAGCATTTT | CASSFSGNQPQHF
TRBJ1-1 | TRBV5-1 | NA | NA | TGCGCCAGCATGTGGCAGGGTAACACTGAAGCTTTCTTT | CASMWQGNTEAFF
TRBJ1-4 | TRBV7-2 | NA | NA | TGTGCCAGCAGCTTAGGTATAGATGGAAAACTGTTTTTT | CASSLGIDGKLFF
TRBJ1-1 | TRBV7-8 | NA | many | TGTGCCAGCAGCCCAGTAGGGGGCACTGAAGCTTTCTTT | CASSPVGGTEAFF
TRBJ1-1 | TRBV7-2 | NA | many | TGTGCCAGCAGTCGAAGGACTGAAGCTTTCTTT | CASSRRTEAFF
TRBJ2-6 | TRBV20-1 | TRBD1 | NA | TGCAGTGCTTTTCCCCGACAGGGTTACTCTGGGGCCAACGTCCTGACTTTC | CSAFPRQGYSGANVLTF
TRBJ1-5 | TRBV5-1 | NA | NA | TGCGCCAGCAGCCCGGGTAGCGGCCCCAATCAGCCCCAGCATTTT | CASSPGSGPNQPQHF
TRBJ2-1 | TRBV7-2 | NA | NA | TGTGCCAGCATCCACCCGGGGCGAGGGGATGAGCAGTTCTTC | CASIHPGRGDEQFF
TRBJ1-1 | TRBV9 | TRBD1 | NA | TGTGCCAGCAGCGTTTCGGGACAGGCCACGGGAGCTTTCTTT | CASSVSGQATGAFF
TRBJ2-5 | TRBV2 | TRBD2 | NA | TGTGCCAGCAGGACGGGACTAGCGGGGCAAGAGACCCAGTACTTC | CASRTGLAGQETQYF
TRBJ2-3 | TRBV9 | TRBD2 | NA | TGTGCCAGCAGCGTCTTAGCGGGGGAGCTTTATACGCAGTATTTT | CASSVLAGELYTQYF
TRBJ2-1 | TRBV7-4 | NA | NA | TGTGCCAGCAGCCCGTGGACTCCTCTCCCTGAGCAGTTCTTC | CASSPWTPLPEQFF
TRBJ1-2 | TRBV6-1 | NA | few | TGTGCCAGCATTGATCGGCAGCTCTATGGCTACACCTTC | CASIDRQLYGYTF
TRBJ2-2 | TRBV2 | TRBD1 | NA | TGTGCCAGCAGTGAAGGGACAGGGGCACCCGGGGAGCTGTTTTTT | CASSEGTGAPGELFF
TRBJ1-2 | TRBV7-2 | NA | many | TGTGCCAGCAGCTTCGGAGGAACCGGTGACTATGGCTACACCTTC | CASSFGGTGDYGYTF
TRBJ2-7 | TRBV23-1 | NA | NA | TGCGCCAGCAGTCAATGGGGGTGGCGGTCGGCGCCCTACGAGCAGTACTTC | CASSQWGWRSAPYEQYF
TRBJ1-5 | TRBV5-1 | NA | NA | TGCGCCCGCAATGGGGTGGCGGCCCGATTAGATCAGCCCCAGCATTTT | CARNGVAARLDQPQHF
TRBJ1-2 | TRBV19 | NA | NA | TGTGCCAGTAGTATAGCGCGCAGTTTTAACTATGGCTACACCTTC | CASSIARSFNYGYTF
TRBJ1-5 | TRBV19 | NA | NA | TGTGCCAGTAGTATCTCAGATCTTGCTCAGCCCCAGCATTTT | CASSISDLAQPQHF
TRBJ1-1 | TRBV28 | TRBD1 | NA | TGTGCCAGCAGTTTGGGGACAGAAAGTCAAGATGAAGCTTTCTTT | CASSLGTESQDEAFF
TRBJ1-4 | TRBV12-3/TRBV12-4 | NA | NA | TGTGCCAGCAGTCTGGGGGGATCGACTGAAAAACTGTTTTTT | CASSLGGSTEKLFF
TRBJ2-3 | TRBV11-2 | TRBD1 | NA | TGTGCCAGCAGACCGGGACAGGGGGCCACAGATACGCAGTATTTT | CASRPGQGATDTQYF
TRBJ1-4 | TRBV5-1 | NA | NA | TGCGCCAGCAGCTCCGCAGGGGTAGGGGAAAAACTGTTTTTT | CASSSAGVGEKLFF
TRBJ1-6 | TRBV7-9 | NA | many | TGTGCCAGCAGCTTAGGGCCCGCGGCAAATTCACCCCTCCACTTT | CASSLGPAANSPLHF
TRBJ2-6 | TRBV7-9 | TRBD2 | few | TGTGCCAGCAGCAAGATCTCCGGGAGGAGCTCTGGCGCCAACGTCCTGACTTTC | CASSKISGRSSGANVLTF
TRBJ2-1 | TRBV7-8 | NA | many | TGTGCCAGCAGCAGTCGAGAGGTTGGTGAGCAGTTCTTC | CASSSREVGEQFF
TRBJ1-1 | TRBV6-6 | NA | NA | TGTGCCAGCAGTTATACGCAGAATGAAGCTTTCTTT | CASSYTQNEAFF
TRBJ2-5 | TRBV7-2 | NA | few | TGTGCCAGCAGCTTCGGACAGCCTCAAGAGACCCAGTACTTC | CASSFGQPQETQYF
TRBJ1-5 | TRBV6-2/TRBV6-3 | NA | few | TGTGCCAGCAGTTACGCGGGGGCGCGCAATCAGCCCCAGCATTTT | CASSYAGARNQPQHF
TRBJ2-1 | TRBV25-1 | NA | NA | TGTGCCAGCAGCCCCTTAGGGGGGACAAGAGCCTTTGGGCAGTTCTTC | CASSPLGGTRAFGQFF
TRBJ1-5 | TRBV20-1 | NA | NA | TGCAGTGCGCCCAATCAGCCCCAGCATTTT | CSAPNQPQHF
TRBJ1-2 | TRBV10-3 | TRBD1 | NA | TGTGCCCTCAGCACAGGGGTCAGCTATGGCTACACCTTC | CALSTGVSYGYTF
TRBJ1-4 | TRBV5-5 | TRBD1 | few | TGTGCCAGCAGCTTGGAACCCCGACAGGGTAGCAATGAAAAACTGTTTTTT | CASSLEPRQGSNEKLFF
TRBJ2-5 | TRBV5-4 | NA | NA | TGTGCCAGCAGCTTGGGCGGGGTGGAGGAGACCCAGTACTTC | CASSLGGVEETQYF
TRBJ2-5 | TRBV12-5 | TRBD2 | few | TGTGCTAGTGGTTTGCCTATCGGGACTAGCGAAGAGACCCAGTACTTC | CASGLPIGTSEETQYF
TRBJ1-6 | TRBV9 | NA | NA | TGTGCCAGCAGCCCGCGGGGGTGGGTCGGAAATTCACCCCTCCACTTT | CASSPRGWVGNSPLHF
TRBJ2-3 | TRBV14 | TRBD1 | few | TGTGCCAGCAGCCCTGTCAGACAGGGCCCCACAGATACGCAGTATTTT | CASSPVRQGPTDTQYF
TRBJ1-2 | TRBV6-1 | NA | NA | TGTGCCAGCAGTTCCCCTCTACCCAGGGGAGGTATGACCTTC | CASSSPLPRGGMTF
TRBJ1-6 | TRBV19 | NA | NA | TGTGCCAGTAGTTCCCCAGGGTGGAATTCACCCCTCCACTTT | CASSSPGWNSPLHF
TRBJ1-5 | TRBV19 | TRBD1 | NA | TGTGCCAGTAGTATACTGACAGGGGAGCAGCCCCAGCATTTT | CASSILTGEQPQHF
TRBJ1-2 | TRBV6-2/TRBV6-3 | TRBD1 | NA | TGTGCCAGTCTCGCCCACCGGGACAGGCGGCTTCAAAACTATGGCTACACCTTC | CASLAHRDRRLQNYGYTF
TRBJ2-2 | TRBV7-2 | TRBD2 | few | TGTGCCAGCAGCTTGTGGGCTAGCGGGGGGAACACCGGGGAGCTGTTTTTT | CASSLWASGGNTGELFF
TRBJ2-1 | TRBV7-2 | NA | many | TGTGCCAGCAGCCCTAGTCGGGGAGAGCAGTTCTTC | CASSPSRGEQFF